The entry that follows covers one TCR beta chain sequence. The antigen is undetermined. This CDR3 spans 15 amino acids. Data came from immunoSEQ multiplex PCR; TCRdb stores just in-frame clones and leaves some out. The sample lists some 110,000 clones; 80% to 95% were seen once. The data stem from a study of T cell repertoires and HLA-DP antigens. Study-wide background: The donors, ranging 18-to-29 to 60-to-69 years, included a couple of males and one female.

The sample consisted of CD4+ T cells from PBMCs. The chain is built from TRBV21-1 and TRBJ2-7; TRBD1, the table's D call, lacks a check against the DNA. TRBV21-1 represents a pseudogene. The sequence came from a woman aged 18-29 years in good health and CMV-seronegative. The CDR3 bases are TGTGCCCAACCCAGGGGCGGACAGGGGCCCTACGAGCAGTACTTC. Protein product: CAQPRGGQGPYEQYF.